Listed below are T cell receptor beta chains from one sample, sequenced in a study of cytomegalovirus exposure and HLA in healthy donors. TCRdb's copy holds only in-frame clones and misses some; the assay was immunoSEQ multiplex PCR. Its listing shows around 140,000 clones. Input material: PBMCs. Receptors were obtained from a woman between 40 and 50 years old in good health and CMV-seropositive. CDR3s include the opening cysteine and the closing phenylalanine or tryptophan. The order of the fields is D gene, J gene, V gene, CDR3 DNA, CDR3 protein. The D gene is left open where the match is weak.

d_call: TRBD2
j_call: TRBJ2-4
v_call: TRBV28
cdr3_nt: TGTGCCAGCAGTCCCGGACTAGCGGTTCTAGCCAAAAACATTCAGTACTTC
cdr3_aa: CASSPGLAVLAKNIQYF

d_call: NA
j_call: TRBJ2-2
v_call: TRBV5-6
cdr3_nt: TGTGCCAGCAGCTTGCAACTAGTCTTAAACACCGGGGAGCTGTTTTTT
cdr3_aa: CASSLQLVLNTGELFF

d_call: NA
j_call: TRBJ2-3
v_call: TRBV4-3
cdr3_nt: TGCGCCAGCAGCCAATTCAGTAGCGGTAGCACAGATACGCAGTATTTT
cdr3_aa: CASSQFSSGSTDTQYF

d_call: NA
j_call: TRBJ2-1
v_call: TRBV27
cdr3_nt: TGTGCCAGCGCTTTGCCCAGGGGAAGTTACAATGAGCAGTTCTTC
cdr3_aa: CASALPRGSYNEQFF

d_call: NA
j_call: TRBJ2-7
v_call: TRBV6-1
cdr3_nt: TGTGCCAGCTCAGCTAGCACCCAATCCTACGAGCAGTACTTC
cdr3_aa: CASSASTQSYEQYF

d_call: NA
j_call: TRBJ2-5
v_call: TRBV7-9
cdr3_nt: TGTGCCAGCAGCTTAGGTCCAGGGTGGGAAGAGACCCAGTACTTC
cdr3_aa: CASSLGPGWEETQYF

d_call: NA
j_call: TRBJ1-5
v_call: TRBV2
cdr3_nt: TGTGCCAGCAGTGAAAAGTTAGGAGGGCCTCTTTCGACCCAGCATTTT
cdr3_aa: CASSEKLGGPLSTQHF

d_call: NA
j_call: TRBJ1-2
v_call: TRBV5-1
cdr3_nt: TGCGCCAGCAGCCCGTTACAGGGTTCTCATGGCTACACCTTC
cdr3_aa: CASSPLQGSHGYTF

d_call: NA
j_call: TRBJ2-7
v_call: TRBV19
cdr3_nt: TGTGCCAGTAGTATAATGGCTAGCTCCAGTTACGAGCAGTACTTC
cdr3_aa: CASSIMASSSYEQYF

d_call: NA
j_call: TRBJ2-6
v_call: TRBV7-3
cdr3_nt: TGTGCCAGCAGTCGGGGTACTGGGGCCAACGTCCTGACTTTC
cdr3_aa: CASSRGTGANVLTF

d_call: NA
j_call: TRBJ2-6
v_call: TRBV5-1
cdr3_nt: TGCGCCAGCAGCTACACCGCATCCTCTGGGGCCAACGTCCTGACTTTC
cdr3_aa: CASSYTASSGANVLTF

d_call: TRBD2
j_call: TRBJ2-2
v_call: TRBV29-1
cdr3_nt: TGCAGCGTTGTACCGACTAGCGGGTACACCGGGGAGCTGTTTTTT
cdr3_aa: CSVVPTSGYTGELFF